These T cell receptor beta chains were read from a single sample in a study of T cell repertoires in cytomegalovirus infection. TCRdb recomputed calls from the reads with MiXCR, one row per CDR3 protein. The sample carries fewer than 350,000 distinct CDR3 sequences, 17% recorded once. Sequencing was done on a sample of PBMCs. The receptors shown here come from a human donor in good health (CMV status not recorded). Some clones in this sample may be carry-over from other donors' samples. The CDR3 runs from the conserved cysteine through the conserved F or W. Each record gives: V gene, CDR3 protein.

>TRBV6-5
CASSYSKQGNYGYTF
>TRBV7-2
CASSLAMSGQGASGYTF
>TRBV9
CASSVAGGSYNEQFF
>TRBV4-2
CASSQEGPPNTEAFF
>TRBV20-1
CSARDLSRGENTEAFF
>TRBV18
CASSPPGAGVYNEQFF
>TRBV20-1
CSARGLGAGGNSPLHF
>TRBV12-3/TRBV12-4
CASDRADTQYF
>TRBV4-1
CASSQDPGQSNQPQHF
>TRBV11-2
CASSFGQGTSYEQYF
>TRBV7-2
CASSFDSYGYTF
>TRBV12-3/TRBV12-4
CASRATSGGEAFF
>TRBV20-1
CSARAPGANGELFF
>TRBV7-6
CASSLAPTGSGNTIYF
>TRBV7-2
CASSTRGFNEKLFF
>TRBV7-2
CASSSTGTGVYEQYF
>TRBV25-1
CASSDDGGGRYGYTF
>TRBV4-1
CASSQDGAGVRTGELFF
>TRBV2
CASSDGDYNEQFF
>TRBV7-2
CASSLGGGSRTQGGYTF
>TRBV4-1
CASSQARRTGASSYNSPLHF
>TRBV7-2
CASSLGGWGRGYTF
>TRBV12-3/TRBV12-4
CASSFNTEAFF
>TRBV20-1
CSARDGDRGFGQYF
>TRBV2
CASRLGFEQYF
>TRBV6-6
CASSPSANVLTF
>TRBV12-3/TRBV12-4
CASSFQGAWETQYF
>TRBV2
CASSKGQHSYEQYF
>TRBV6-2/TRBV6-3
CASSYLFYEQYF
>TRBV6-6
CASVRTGDQPQHF
>TRBV7-9
CASRGSGGGAWETQYF
>TRBV11-2
CASSSGTYSGANVLTF
>TRBV24-1
CATSDSTGRTYNEQFF
>TRBV12-3/TRBV12-4
CASSLVADNQPQHF
>TRBV7-2
CASHYSGDSYEQYF
>TRBV24-1
CATSDLIQGQETQYF
>TRBV7-8
CASSGQNTEAFF
>TRBV12-3/TRBV12-4
CASSLSGSPRYYEQYF
>TRBV28
CASSKTANYGYTF
>TRBV12-3/TRBV12-4
CATQENTEAFF
>TRBV5-1
CASSSQGQGDGNTIYF
>TRBV20-1
CSARHGQPNQPQHF
>TRBV20-1
CSARDPGTSGGAEFF
>TRBV6-2/TRBV6-3
CASSLTGQSTEAFF
>TRBV6-2/TRBV6-3
CASSDWTYGYTF
>TRBV6-5
CASSYGVRGYEEQYF
>TRBV27
CASSPGTGTGRRETQYF
>TRBV12-3/TRBV12-4
CASRQGDQPQHF
>TRBV7-9
CASSLEGNSPLHF
>TRBV12-3/TRBV12-4
CASSLFHNEQFF